Following are 18 T cell receptor beta chains from one sample sequenced in a study of cytomegalovirus exposure and HLA in healthy donors. It was with 60 Vbeta and 13 Jbeta primers that the PCR ran. Repertoires were generated with immunoSEQ multiplex PCR, while TCRdb's copy carries only in-frame clones and drops some. The sample has approximately 220,000 clones; around 80% are singletons. The sequencing sample was made of PBMCs. Receptor source: a boy between 2 and 10 years old in good health and CMV-seronegative.

This chain connects TRBV10-1 to TRBJ2-7, with D possibly TRBD2 on 5 matching bases. V lost 5 bases and J 0 bases, leaving 8 bases between the germline ends. Germline CDR1 WNHNN, CDR2 SYGVQD (reference sequence). The CDR3 loop spans 13 amino acids. In nucleotides, the CDR3 is TGCGCCAGCAGTCGGGGTCCCTCCTACGAGCAGTACTTC. Its translation is CASSRGPSYEQYF.

This sequence joins TRBV7-8 and TRBJ1-1; maybe TRBD1 (5 bases). The germline V gene encodes CDR1 SGHVS and CDR2 FQNEAQ. Trimming cost V 7 bases and J 0 bases, with 9 bases left between them. This CDR3 contains 13 residues. Written as DNA, the CDR3 is TGTGCCAGCAAAATACAGGTGAACACTGAAGCTTTCTTT. Translation gives CASKIQVNTEAFF.

The chain uses TRBV19 and TRBJ2-1; 8 nucleotides match TRBD1. With 4 bases clipped from V and 7 bases from J, the junction kept 6 bases outside the gene matches. Germline values: CDR1 LNHDA, CDR2 SQIVND (reference sequence). This CDR3 comprises 14 residues. The CDR3 nucleotides read TGTGCCAGTAGTACAGGGGGCTCACTTAATGAGCAGTTCTTC. This sequence encodes CASSTGGSLNEQFF.

The rearrangement uses TRBV11-2 and TRBJ2-7, with D perhaps TRBD2 (6 bases). Trimming pared 4 bases from V and 4 bases from J, leaving 14 bases between. The CDR3 is 14 amino acids. Germline CDR1 SGHAT, CDR2 FQNNGV. The CDR3 is CASSSPARGYEQYF. CDR3 bases: TGTGCCAGCAGCTCCCCCGCTCGGGGGTACGAGCAGTACTTC.

This clone was seen just once. Sequence at one end of the junction differs from germline and may be a read error. CDR3 sequence: CSTTAGGFQPQHF. DNA of the CDR3: TGCTCAACGACGGCAGGGGGCTTTCAGCCCCAGCATTTT. The chain carries TRBV7-8 and TRBJ1-5; the match to TRBD1 covers 8 bases. Germline V lookup: CDR1 SGHVS, CDR2 FQNEAQ. CDR3 length: 13 residues.

This clone was detected only a few times. The chain is built from TRBV6-6 and TRBJ1-2; D possibly corresponds to TRBD1 (5 bases). The CDR3 extends over 14 amino acids. CDR1 and CDR2 (germline): MNHNY, SVGAGI (reference sequence). The germline V and J ends were trimmed by 6 bases and 3 bases, with 14 bases remaining between them. CDR3 amino acids: CASSQGGSHYGYTF. The CDR3 bases are TGTGCCAGCAGCCAGGGAGGGAGTCACTATGGCTACACCTTC.

This chain connects TRBV18 to TRBJ2-7; 8 bases are a match to TRBD2. The CDR3 is 15 residues long. Trimming at V came to 0 bases and at J to 2 bases, leaving 3 bases not matched to a gene. The germline gives CDR1 KGHSH, CDR2 LQKENI. The CDR3 DNA follows: TGTGCCAGCTCACCACCCAGCGGGGGACCCTACGAGCAGTACTTC. Translation: CASSPPSGGPYEQYF.

This chain joins TRBV27 and TRBJ2-7, with D possibly TRBD2 on 6 matching bases. The V end lost 0 bases, the J end lost 1 base, and 10 bases lay between the germline ends. Germline V gives CDR1 MNHEY, CDR2 SMNVEV (reference sequence). The CDR3 is 15 residues long. DNA of the CDR3: TGTGCCAGCAGTTTATCAAGTGGGGGGTCCTACGAGCAGTACTTC. Amino acid sequence: CASSLSSGGSYEQYF.

This clone has more than one count but fewer than ten. This rearrangement joins TRBV30 to TRBJ1-1; D unresolved. The V end lost 7 bases, the J end lost 1 base, and 13 bases lay between the germline ends. Per germline, CDR1 GTSNPN and CDR2 SVGIG (reference sequence). The CDR3 sequence is 13 residues long. CDR3 sequence: CASNLGRNTEAFF. As DNA, the CDR3 is TGTGCCTCCAACCTGGGCAGGAACACTGAAGCTTTCTTT.

Written as DNA, the CDR3 is TGTGCCAGCAAGACCGAGGTACCCTCTGGAAACACCATATATTTT. This codes for CASKTEVPSGNTIYF. The chain employs TRBV4-2 and TRBJ1-3; D call uncertain. Per the germline V gene, CDR1 is LGHNA and CDR2 is YNFKEQ. Trimming left V 7 bases short and J 0 bases short, with 13 bases between. The CDR3 is made up of 15 amino acids.

The V call is TRBV5-1, the J call TRBJ1-1; 8 positions agree with TRBD1. The CDR3 sequence is 19 residues long. J lost 5 bases, V lost 0 bases, and 18 bases had no gene match. The germline CDR1 and CDR2 sequences are SGHRS and YFSETQ. The DNA of the CDR3 is TGCGCCAGCAGCTTGGACGGACAGGGTTCTCCAAACCGCGGGACTGAAGCTTTCTTT. This codes for CASSLDGQGSPNRGTEAFF.

The J gene is TRBJ1-2, the V gene TRBV19, with 9 positions matching TRBD1. Germline CDR1 and CDR2: LNHDA and SQIVND (reference sequence). V lost 6 bases and J lost 4; bases outside the gene matches: 9. There are 15 residues in the CDR3. The CDR3 protein is CASSSRDRETYGYTF. DNA of the CDR3: TGTGCCAGTAGCTCCCGGGACAGGGAAACCTATGGCTACACCTTC. Complete variable domain (other parts from reference TRBV19 and TRBJ1-2): DGGITQSPKYLFRKEGQNVTLSCEQNLNHDAMYWYRQDPGQGLRLIYYSQIVNDFQKGDIAEGYSVSREKKESFPLTVTSAQKNPTAFYLCASSSRDRETYGYTFGSGTRLTVV.

This clone occurred once. J is TRBJ2-6 and V is TRBV21-1; TRBD1 is the table's D call and was not checked against the DNA. TRBV21-1 is described as a pseudogene. The CDR3 is made up of 20 amino acids. The DNA for the CDR3 is TGTGCCCCCTCTATTCCAGGGACAGGGAAAACCCCTTCTGGGGCCAACGTCCTGACTTTC. Translated, it gives CAPSIPGTGKTPSGANVLTF.

The J gene is TRBJ2-7, the V gene TRBV13; TRBD2 might be the D (5 bases). In germline, CDR1 is PRHDT, CDR2 FYEKMQ (reference sequence). This CDR3 has 14 residues. With 3 bases removed from V and 0 bases from J, the gap between germline ends came to 9 bases. The CDR3 sequence is CASSFAGSSYEQYF. The CDR3 DNA follows: TGTGCCAGCAGCTTTGCTGGGAGCTCCTACGAGCAGTACTTC.

This chain connects TRBV27 to TRBJ2-5; TRBD2 is a possible D gene (6 bases). Per the germline V gene, CDR1 is MNHEY and CDR2 is SMNVEV (reference sequence). This CDR3 region has 13 residues. Trimming took off 2 bases at V and 5 bases at J, with 9 bases between the two ends. The CDR3 DNA is TGTGCCAGCAGTTTAGGAGGGGCGGAGACCCAGTACTTC. Amino acids: CASSLGGAETQYF.

The rearrangement links TRBV25-1 to TRBJ2-7; 8 bases align to TRBD1. V lost 6 bases and J lost 1; bases outside the gene matches: 5. The CDR3 contains 14 residues. Germline CDR1 is MGHDK and CDR2 is SYGVNS. CDR3 nucleotides: TGTGCCAGCAGACCGGGACAGGATTCCTACGAGCAGTACTTC. Translation gives CASRPGQDSYEQYF.

The chain couples TRBV30 to TRBJ2-1; D might be TRBD2 (6 bases). The CDR3 consists of 12 residues. The germline CDR1 and CDR2 sequences are GTSNPN and SVGIG (reference sequence). Trimming took off 2 bases at V and 9 bases at J, with 11 bases between the two ends. DNA for the CDR3: TGTGCCTGGAGTTACGGGAGCAGTGAGCAGTTCTTC. Protein product: CAWSYGSSEQFF.

The chain recombines TRBV28 with TRBJ2-1, with 7 bases lining up with TRBD2. Germline CDR1 is MDHEN and CDR2 is SYDVKM. The CDR3 contains 15 residues. V dropped 4 bases and J dropped 4; count of bases not matched to a gene: 7. In nucleotides, the CDR3 is TGTGCCAGCAGTTCACTAGCGCCCCCTTACAATGAGCAGTTCTTC. It yields the protein CASSSLAPPYNEQFF.